Listed below are T cell receptor beta chains from one sample, sequenced in a study of T-cell reconstitution after alpha-beta-depleted transplantation in children. TCRdb processed the PCR reads anew with MiXCR; each CDR3 protein has one entry. Here the sample spans some 150,000 distinct CDR3 sequences, about 9% being singletons. The specimen comprised PBMCs, mostly from graft donor cells, sampled 180 days after TCRalphabeta/CD19-depleted stem cell transplant. Every receptor here comes from a female patient between 2 and 15 years old who had a stem cell transplant for congenital amegakaryocytic thrombocytopenia, so the T cells may come from the graft donor. Both conserved end residues are part of each CDR3. A D gene is named only where the DNA matches it firmly. Clone sizes are given selectively: once, few, many, or a class where the clone is expanded.

D: TRBD2
size: few
V: TRBV12-3/TRBV12-4
J: TRBJ2-2
DNA: TGTGCCAGCAGAACTAGCGGGGGGACTACCGGGGAGCTGTTTTTT
CDR3: CASRTSGGTTGELFF

D: -
size: many
V: TRBV6-6
J: TRBJ1-1
DNA: TGTGCCAGCAGACCCGAAAGGAGGGCTTTCTTT
CDR3: CASRPERRAFF

D: -
size: many
V: TRBV5-1
J: TRBJ1-1
DNA: TGCGCCAGCAGCTTGGCGTATCGGAGGAACACTGAAGCTTTCTTT
CDR3: CASSLAYRRNTEAFF

D: -
size: -
V: TRBV20-1
J: TRBJ2-3
DNA: TGCAGTGCTAGTAGGGCTAGCACAGATACGCAGTATTTT
CDR3: CSASRASTDTQYF

D: -
size: many
V: TRBV20-1
J: TRBJ2-3
DNA: TGCAGTGCTAGCGATCCAGCGGGTGTAAATACGCAGTATTTT
CDR3: CSASDPAGVNTQYF

D: TRBD2
size: -
V: TRBV28
J: TRBJ2-5
DNA: TGTGCCAGCGGGCCAAAACTCATCCGGGGGGTGCAAGAGACCCAGTACTTC
CDR3: CASGPKLIRGVQETQYF

D: -
size: -
V: TRBV20-1
J: TRBJ2-3
DNA: TGCAGTGCTATTGGACACACGGATACGCAGTATTTT
CDR3: CSAIGHTDTQYF

D: TRBD1
size: few
V: TRBV20-1
J: TRBJ2-5
DNA: TGCAGTGCTAGAGACGGGACAGGGGGCGACGGGACCCAGTACTTC
CDR3: CSARDGTGGDGTQYF

D: -
size: many
V: TRBV20-1
J: TRBJ1-5
DNA: TGCAGTGCTAGTGCATGGGGGCCTCAGCCCCAGCATTTT
CDR3: CSASAWGPQPQHF

D: -
size: -
V: TRBV28
J: TRBJ1-3
DNA: TGTGCCAGCAGTTCCCCCTGGGGGCACACCTCTGGAAACACCATATATTTT
CDR3: CASSSPWGHTSGNTIYF

D: -
size: many
V: TRBV2
J: TRBJ2-3
DNA: TGTGCCAGCAGTGAAGCCACAGGGTTATGGGATACGGATACGCAGTATTTT
CDR3: CASSEATGLWDTDTQYF

D: -
size: -
V: TRBV3-1
J: TRBJ2-2
DNA: TGTGCCAGCAGTCCCGCGGACAGTTACACCGGGGAGCTGTTTTTT
CDR3: CASSPADSYTGELFF

D: -
size: -
V: TRBV7-9
J: TRBJ2-5
DNA: TGTGCCAGCAGCCTGGACACGCAAGAGACCCAGTACTTC
CDR3: CASSLDTQETQYF

D: -
size: -
V: TRBV14
J: TRBJ1-6
DNA: TGTGCCAGCAGCCAAGAACGGGGGAGCGATTCACCCCTCCACTTT
CDR3: CASSQERGSDSPLHF

D: -
size: many
V: TRBV20-1
J: TRBJ2-1
DNA: TGCAGTGCTAGGGCCCGGGACAGGGGGTGGGCTAGCGGGAGTGATGAGCAGTTCTTC
CDR3: CSARARDRGWASGSDEQFF

D: TRBD2
size: many
V: TRBV7-3
J: TRBJ2-3
DNA: TGTGCCAGCAGCTATACTAGCGGGAGGTCAGATACGCAGTATTTT
CDR3: CASSYTSGRSDTQYF